This TCR beta chain was documented in a study of OX40 agonist ivuxolimab in advanced cancers. Blood was sampled at baseline, cycle 4 day 1, and cycle 7 day 1. Sequencing was performed with immunoSEQ multiplex PCR; in TCRdb, only in-frame clones are kept and a portion is missing. This sample has around 72,000 clones, with about 88% found just once. Study-level findings and limits: Some nonresponders additionally presented with little normalized T-cell clonal expansion. More expanded clones were found, on average, in CD8+ than in CD4+ T cells.

After removal of 1 base from V and 2 bases from J, the junction contained 0 bases not matched to a gene. From germline, CDR1 is SGHAT and CDR2 FQNNGV. The CDR3 is 16 amino acids. Turning to this clone: Its antigen remains unidentified.

The genes are TRBV11-2 and TRBJ2-1, with TRBD2 matching 12 bases. The sequencing here drew on CD4+ or CD8+ T cells sorted from blood, taken in a trial of the OX40 agonist ivuxolimab. The receptor's source is an adult with an advanced solid tumor such as melanoma, head and neck, liver or kidney cancer. CDR3 in DNA: TGTGCCAGCAGCTTAGGGACTAGCGGGGCCTACAATGAGCAGTTCTTC. The encoded protein is CASSLGTSGAYNEQFF.